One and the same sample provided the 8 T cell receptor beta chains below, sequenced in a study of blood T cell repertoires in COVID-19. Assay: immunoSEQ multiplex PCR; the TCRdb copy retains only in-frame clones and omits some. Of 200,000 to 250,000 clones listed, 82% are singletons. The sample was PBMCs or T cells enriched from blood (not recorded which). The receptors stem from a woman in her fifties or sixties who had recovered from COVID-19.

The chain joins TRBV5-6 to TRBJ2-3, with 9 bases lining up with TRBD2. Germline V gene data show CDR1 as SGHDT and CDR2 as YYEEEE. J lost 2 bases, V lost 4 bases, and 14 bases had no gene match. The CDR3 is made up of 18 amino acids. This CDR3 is CASSGDGGSGGPTDTQYF. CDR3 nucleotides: TGTGCCAGCAGCGGGGACGGGGGTAGCGGGGGACCCACAGATACGCAGTATTTT. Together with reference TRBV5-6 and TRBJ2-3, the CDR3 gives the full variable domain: DAGVTQSPTHLIKTRGQQVTLRCSPKSGHDTVSWYQQALGQGPQFIFQYYEEEERQRGNFPDRFSGHQFPNYSSELNVNALLLGDSALYLCASSGDGGSGGPTDTQYFGPGTRLTVL.

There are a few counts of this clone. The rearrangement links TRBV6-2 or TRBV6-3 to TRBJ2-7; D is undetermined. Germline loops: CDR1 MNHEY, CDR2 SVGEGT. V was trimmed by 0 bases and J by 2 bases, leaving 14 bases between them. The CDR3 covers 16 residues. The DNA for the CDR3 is TGTGCCAGCAGTTACTCGGCGGTAGCTAACCCCTACGAGCAGTACTTC. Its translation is CASSYSAVANPYEQYF.

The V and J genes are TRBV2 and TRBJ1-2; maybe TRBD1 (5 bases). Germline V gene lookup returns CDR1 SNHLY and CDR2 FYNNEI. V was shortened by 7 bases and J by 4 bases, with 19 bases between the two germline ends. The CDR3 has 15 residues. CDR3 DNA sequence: TGTGCCAGCACCGAAGGGGATACGTCGGTCTATGGCTACACCTTC. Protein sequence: CASTEGDTSVYGYTF.

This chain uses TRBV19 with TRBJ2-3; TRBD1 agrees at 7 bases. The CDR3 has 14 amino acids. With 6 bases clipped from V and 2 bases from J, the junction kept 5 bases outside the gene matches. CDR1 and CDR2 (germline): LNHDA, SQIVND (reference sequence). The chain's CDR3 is CASRGQIDTDTQYF. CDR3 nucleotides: TGTGCCAGTAGGGGACAGATAGACACAGATACGCAGTATTTT.

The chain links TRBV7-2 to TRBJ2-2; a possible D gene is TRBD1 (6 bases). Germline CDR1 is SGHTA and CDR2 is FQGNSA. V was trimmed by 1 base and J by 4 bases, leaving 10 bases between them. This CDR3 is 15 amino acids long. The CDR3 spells CASSLEYRVTGELFF. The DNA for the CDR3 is TGTGCCAGCAGCTTAGAGTACAGGGTCACCGGGGAGCTGTTTTTT.

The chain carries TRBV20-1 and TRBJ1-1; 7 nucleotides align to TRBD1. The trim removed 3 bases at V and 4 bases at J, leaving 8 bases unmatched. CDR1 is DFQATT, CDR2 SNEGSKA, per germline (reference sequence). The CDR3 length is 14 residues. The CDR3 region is CSASQFHRGTEAFF. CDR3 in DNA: TGCAGTGCTAGTCAGTTCCACAGGGGCACTGAAGCTTTCTTT.

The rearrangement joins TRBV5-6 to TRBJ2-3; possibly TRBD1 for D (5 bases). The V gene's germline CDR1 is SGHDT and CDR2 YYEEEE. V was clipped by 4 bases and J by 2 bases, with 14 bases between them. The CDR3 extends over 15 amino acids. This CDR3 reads CASSPDRGLTDTQYF. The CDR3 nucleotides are TGTGCCAGCAGCCCTGATAGGGGCCTCACAGATACGCAGTATTTT.

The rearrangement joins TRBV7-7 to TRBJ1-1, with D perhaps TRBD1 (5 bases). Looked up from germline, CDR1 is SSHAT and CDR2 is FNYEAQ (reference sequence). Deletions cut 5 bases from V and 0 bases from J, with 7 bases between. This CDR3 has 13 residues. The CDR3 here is CASSRDLNTEAFF. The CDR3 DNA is TGTGCCAGCAGCAGGGACTTGAACACTGAAGCTTTCTTT.